This T cell receptor (beta chain) originates from a study of T cell responses to AZD1222 COVID-19 vaccine. Findings and limits, study-wide: Spike-wide vaccine-associated CD4 TCRs dominated at 160-218 and 743-854. Donors were chiefly white British, with a greater number of females, and clonal diversity was perhaps underestimated.

Germline CDR1 is SGHTA and CDR2 is FQGNSA. J was trimmed by 4 bases and V by 4 bases; bases with no gene match: 9. The CDR3 contains 16 residues. Concerning this clone itself: The antigen is unknown.

Second-dose intervals of approximately 4 or approximately 12 weeks were pooled. Sequenced by immunoSEQ multiplex PCR; TCRdb stores in-frame clones only, minus some. The data show approximately 110,000 clones, around 87% seen once. The receptor comes from an adult who received the AZD1222 COVID-19 vaccine. This sequence joins TRBV7-2 and TRBJ2-5, with 10 bases matching TRBD2. The sequencing used peripheral blood, collected 28 days after the second AZD1222 dose. The CDR3 loop reads CASSYTSGTGGETQYF. CDR3 nucleotides: TGTGCCAGCAGCTACACTAGCGGGACTGGAGGAGAGACCCAGTACTTC.